This T cell receptor beta chain was obtained from a study of blood T cell repertoires in COVID-19. Study as a whole: Nucleic acid was either cDNA or gDNA, and it came from T cells, B-cell-depleted T cells, or PBMCs.

CDR1 MNHEY and CDR2 SVGAGI come from the germline V gene. V gave up 1 base and J gave up 5 bases, with 11 bases separating them. The CDR3 spans 14 residues. Profiling relied on immunoSEQ multiplex PCR, and the TCRdb table lists in-frame clones only, not all of them. The data contain fewer than 250,000 clones, around four fifths of them singletons. Within 2 weeks of study entry, exposed participants had contacted a PCR-confirmed or clinician-diagnosed COVID-19 case. The chain combines TRBV6-5 with TRBJ1-2, with D tentatively TRBD1 (6 bases). The sequenced sample was PBMCs or T cells enriched from blood (not recorded which). This TCR came from a woman between 40 and 55 years old who had been exposed to COVID-19. The CDR3 DNA is TGTGCCAGCAGTTACTTCCCGACAGGTTATGGCTACACCTTC. Translated, it gives CASSYFPTGYGYTF.